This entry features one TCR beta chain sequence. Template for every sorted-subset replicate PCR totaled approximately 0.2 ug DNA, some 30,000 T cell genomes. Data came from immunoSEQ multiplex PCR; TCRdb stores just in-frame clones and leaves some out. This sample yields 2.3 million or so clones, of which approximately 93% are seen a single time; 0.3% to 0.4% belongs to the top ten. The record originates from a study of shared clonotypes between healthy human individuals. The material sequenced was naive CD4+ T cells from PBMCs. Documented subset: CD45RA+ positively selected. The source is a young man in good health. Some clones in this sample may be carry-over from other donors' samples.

As DNA, the CDR3 is TGTGCCAGCAGCTTCCAGGGCCCTGAAGCTTTCTTT. As protein: CASSFQGPEAFF. The chain joins TRBV7-2 to TRBJ1-1; D is possibly TRBD1 (5 bases). CDR1 and CDR2 (germline): SGHTA, FQGNSA. The CDR3 has 12 amino acids. The V end was cut by 3 bases, the J end by 6 bases, with 8 bases between.